The 2 T cell receptor beta chains below all came from one sample that was sequenced in a study of blood T cell repertoires in COVID-19 (dated by TCRdb to between 2020 and 2021). Library prep was done by the immunoSEQ multiplex PCR assay. Drawn from immuneACCESS, this table holds only the in-frame rearrangements with V and J called that TCRdb kept. Clones are partly lost; checked studies trace under half to an unresolved V gene and leave the rest unexplained. For this sample the table gives tens of thousands of clones, of which around 83% were detected only once. Clones ranked in the top ten supply more than 5% of the sample. Sequenced material: peripheral blood. The source of these receptors is a woman aged 55-69 years with acute or convalescent COVID-19.

This clone occurred once. The rearrangement uses TRBV5-1 and TRBJ1-1, with D hard to call. This CDR3 comprises 14 residues. Trimming removed 0 bases from V and 1 base from J, with 7 bases in between. Germline CDR1 and CDR2: SGHRS and YFSETQ. CDR3 nucleotide sequence: TGCGCCAGCAGCTTGGAGACGGGGAACACTGAAGCTTTCTTT. It codes for CASSLETGNTEAFF.

The J gene is TRBJ1-2, the V gene TRBV19; the D gene is possibly TRBD1 (6 bases). Germline loops: CDR1 LNHDA, CDR2 SQIVND (reference sequence). V was cut by 7 bases and J by 7 bases, with 16 bases left in between. CDR3 length: 13 amino acids. The CDR3 DNA follows: TGTGCCAGTACCACCACAGGGATGGGTGGCTACACCTTC. Translation: CASTTTGMGGYTF.